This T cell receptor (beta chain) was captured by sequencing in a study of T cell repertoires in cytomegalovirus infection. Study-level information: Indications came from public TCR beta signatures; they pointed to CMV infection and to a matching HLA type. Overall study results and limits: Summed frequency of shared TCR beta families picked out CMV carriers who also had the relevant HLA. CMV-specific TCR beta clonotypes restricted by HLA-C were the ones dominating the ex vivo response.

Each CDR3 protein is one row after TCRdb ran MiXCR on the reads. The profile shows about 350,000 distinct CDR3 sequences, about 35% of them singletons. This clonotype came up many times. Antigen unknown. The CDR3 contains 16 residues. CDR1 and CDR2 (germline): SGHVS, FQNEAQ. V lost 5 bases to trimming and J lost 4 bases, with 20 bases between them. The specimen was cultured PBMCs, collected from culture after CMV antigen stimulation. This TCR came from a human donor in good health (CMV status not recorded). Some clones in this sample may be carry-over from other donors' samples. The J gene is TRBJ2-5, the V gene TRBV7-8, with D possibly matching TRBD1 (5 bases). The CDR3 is CASSPNPQGRLETQYF. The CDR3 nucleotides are TGTGCCAGCAGCCCTAATCCGCAGGGTCGGTTAGAGACCCAGTACTTC. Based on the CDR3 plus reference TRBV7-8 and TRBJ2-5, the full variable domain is GAGVSQSPRYKVAKRGQDVALRCDPISGHVSLFWYQQALGQGPEFLTYFQNEAQLDKSGLPSDRFFAERPEGSVSTLKIQRTQQEDSAVYLCASSPNPQGRLETQYFGPGTRLLVL.